The entry that follows covers one T cell receptor beta chain sequence. The antigen remains undetermined. TCRdb reprocessed the reads via MiXCR and lists one record per CDR3 protein. Of 640,000 or so distinct CDR3 sequences in the sample, 30% to 35% are singletons; the top ten hold over 15%. The data were obtained in a study of T cell repertoires in cytomegalovirus infection. Study-wide context: CMV epitopes in the study were HLA-C-restricted (recently identified) and HLA-B-restricted (well studied). Public signatures in TCR beta pointed to CMV infection and matching HLA type.

The CDR3 has 11 amino acids. With 5 bases removed from V and 13 bases from J, the gap between germline ends came to 14 bases. Germline CDR1 is SGHTA and CDR2 is FQGNSA. Study findings and constraints: The ex vivo response was dominated by HLA-C-restricted CMV-specific TCR beta clonotypes. Pooled public TCR beta family frequency picked out CMV carriers with the relevant HLA.

V and J are TRBV7-2 and TRBJ2-5; D ambiguous. This sequence originates from a human donor in good health (CMV status not recorded). Some clones in this sample may be carry-over from other donors' samples. The starting material was cultured PBMCs, obtained from culture after CMV antigen stimulation. As DNA, the CDR3 is TGTGCCAGCAGCCAGAGCGTTAGCCGGTACTTC. Protein product: CASSQSVSRYF.